This T cell receptor (beta chain) was sequenced during a study of T cell repertoires in cytomegalovirus infection. Across the whole study: The public TCR beta signatures pointed to both CMV infection and matching HLA type. Study conclusions and caveats: Accumulated public TCR beta family frequency recognized individuals carrying CMV together with the relevant HLA. In two of eight donors, the top clonotype was HLA-C-restricted CMV-specific.

About this clonotype: Its target is unknown.

MiXCR, run by TCRdb on the reads, gives a single entry per CDR3 protein. Of around 55,000 distinct CDR3 sequences detected, over 15% appear once; the ten largest clones hold approximately 25%. Specimen: CD8+ T cells from cultured PBMCs, collected from culture after CMV antigen stimulation. This sequence originates from a human donor in good health (CMV status not recorded). Some clones in this sample may be carry-over from other donors' samples.

For the CDR3, the DNA is TGTGCCAGCAGCCTCCGGGACAGGGGCCTGAATGAGCAGTTCTTC. This encodes CASSLRDRGLNEQFF. The chain couples TRBV7-2 to TRBJ2-1; the match to TRBD1 covers 10 bases. J lost 7 bases, V lost 5 bases, and 8 bases had no gene match. This CDR3 spans 15 amino acids. Germline V gene lookup returns CDR1 SGHTA and CDR2 FQGNSA.